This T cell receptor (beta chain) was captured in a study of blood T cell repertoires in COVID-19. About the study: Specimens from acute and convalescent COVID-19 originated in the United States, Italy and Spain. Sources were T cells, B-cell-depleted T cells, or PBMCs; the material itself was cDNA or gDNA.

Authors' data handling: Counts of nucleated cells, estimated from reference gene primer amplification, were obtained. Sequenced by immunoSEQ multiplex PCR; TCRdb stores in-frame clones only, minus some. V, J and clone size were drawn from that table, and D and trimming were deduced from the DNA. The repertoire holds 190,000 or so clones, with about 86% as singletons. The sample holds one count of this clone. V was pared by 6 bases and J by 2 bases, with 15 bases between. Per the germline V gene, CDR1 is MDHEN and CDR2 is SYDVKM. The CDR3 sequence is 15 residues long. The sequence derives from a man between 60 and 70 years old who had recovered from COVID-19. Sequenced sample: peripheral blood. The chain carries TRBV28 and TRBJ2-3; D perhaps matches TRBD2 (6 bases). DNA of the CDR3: TGTGCCAGCAGGGATAGCGGAGTTTACACAGATACGCAGTATTTT. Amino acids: CASRDSGVYTDTQYF.